This T cell receptor (beta chain) was sequenced in a study of regulatory T cells in long-lasting Graves disease (dated by TCRdb to about 2021). Regarding the complete study: Antithyroid drugs had been taken for less than 3 months by newly diagnosed Graves' disease patients. Persistent Graves' disease patients were compared with newly diagnosed Graves' disease patients by peripheral blood TCR sequencing and RNA sequencing. The study was registered as a clinical trial and conducted in China. A total of some 35 samples underwent TCR sequencing, from about 13 patients with persistent Graves' disease and some 20 patients with newly diagnosed Graves' disease.

The receptor library was made with multiplex PCR. Sequencing took place on an Illumina HiSeq 4000. TCR beta libraries were built with iRepertoire HTBI primers and Arm-PCR amplification of CDR3 regions. PCR products were gel purified before sequencing. As for how the authors treated the data: Gene usage analysis of CDR3 amino acid clonotypes relied on the roughly 60 TRBV and 15 or so TRBJ segments identified across samples. Filtered high-quality paired reads were merged into contigs using COPE and FqMerger. BLAST was used to align contigs to IMGT TRBV, TRBD and TRBJ reference genes, and CDR3 was defined according to IMGT. Any clonotype with a frequency above 0.1% was counted as a highly expanded clone. Shannon entropy was used to measure repertoire diversity, and the Gini coefficient was used to measure V-J evenness. A clonotype found in more than one individual was treated as public. TCRdb itself trimmed the public reads at Q25 with fastp, ran MiXCR and retained productive beta chains. Rows are combined by CDR3 protein, so each entry shows the most common genes and DNA. The V and J calls and clone size come from TCRdb's table, not from the authors' own analysis. This sample holds under 800,000 distinct CDR3 sequences; roughly 15% were observed only once. The top ten clones comprise around 19% of the sample.

Sample time point, as interpreted from the label and publication: newly diagnosed GD, antithyroid drugs for less than 3 months. For both TCR sequencing and RNA sequencing, RNA was extracted from PBMCs using TRIzol. Graves' disease was diagnosed according to American Thyroid Association guidelines. Patients for the study were recruited at an endocrinology department in Xi'an, China. Each patient gave about 8.1 milliliters of peripheral blood, collected in an EDTA anticoagulant tube. Ficoll Paque Plus density gradient separation was used to isolate PBMCs, and no further T cell sorting was performed. An Agilent 2100 Bioanalyzer and agarose gel were used to assess RNA quality, and a NanoDrop 2000 was used to measure RNA concentration. Compared with germline, V lacks 6 bases and J lacks 4 bases; bases without a gene match: 8. The CDR3 spans 14 residues, from the cysteine through the phenylalanine. Only the CDR3 portion is preserved as DNA: 42 bases, with reading frame beginning at the first base.

This clonotype was found many times. Its antigen is currently not known. Base qualities are not provided; no much larger clone lies one nucleotide away. The investigation overall reported the following: Peripheral blood alone was examined, since thyroid tissue, which constituted the primary lesion, could not be accessed. Compared with newly diagnosed patients, patients with persistent Graves' disease had lower TCR Shannon entropy and fewer highly expanded clones, which suggests clonal expansion. Sequencing and analysis were limited to the TCR beta chain. More public clonotypes were shared among persistent patients (2,741) than among newly diagnosed patients (under 1,000). Preferential use of TRBV28, TRBJ1-2 and TRBJ2-5 was observed in persistent disease, whereas TRBV20-1 and TRBJ2-1 were favored in newly diagnosed disease. The authors noted that the small sample size was a limitation that may lower accuracy.

These data were also filed under a second study, of T cells in Graves' hyperthyroidism and ophthalmopathy. Taken from the second paper: A patient counted as having stable Graves' hyperthyroidism if no progression to ophthalmopathy occurred over 18 months of follow-up. Hyperthyroidism patients were newly diagnosed, with disease duration under 2 months, and aged 18 to 65 years. Patients with uncontrolled infections, other autoimmune diseases, pregnancy or lactation were excluded. Diagnoses were based on clinical symptoms, serum thyroxine and TRAb, thyroid ultrasound and orbital computed tomography. The TCR CDR3 was subjected to a first round of RT-PCR using the HTBI primer set and the Qiagen OneStep RT-PCR kit. Most expanded thyroid clonotypes (frequency above 0.001) were also detected in blood, suggesting blood repertoires may reflect thyroid immune responses. Ophthalmopathy was separated from stable hyperthyroidism by a 13 V-J signature model, with approximately 85% sensitivity and about 81% specificity obtained in cross-validation and 80%/75% obtained in testing. In validation, the model predicted progression to ophthalmopathy a median of roughly 6.1 months before onset, with approximately 71% sensitivity and almost 75% specificity. To identify distinguishing TCR V-J signatures, a discovery cohort of about 100 patients was used, comprising 40 to 45 with Graves' ophthalmopathy and under 60 with stable Graves' hyperthyroidism. Whether ophthalmopathy could be predicted prospectively was tested in an independent validation cohort made up of roughly 19 hyperthyroidism patients plus 17 patients who later progressed to ophthalmopathy. The 90 or so discovery patients were randomly split 7:3 into training and test sets. The study also compared thyroid tissue and blood T-cell repertoires from more than five Graves' hyperthyroidism patients. Once sampling was done, hyperthyroidism patients were given methimazole at a starting dose of 30 mg daily, whereas ophthalmopathy patients were given high-dose intravenous methylprednisolone. Libraries were constructed in a second round of multiplex PCR, after which size selection and purification were carried out. The libraries were sequenced on an Illumina HiSeq2000 using paired-end 100 bp reads. SOAPnuke was used to process the raw data, with reads discarded if the reads contained adapters or uncalled bases, had a mean Phred below 15, or lacked an exact constant-primer or identifier match. COPE v1.2.5 was used to merge high-quality paired reads, and clonotypes were defined as unique nucleotide sequences. Clonotypes were aligned to IMGT TRBV, TRBD and TRBJ reference segments using MiTCR v1.1. Only V-J combinations with frequency above 0.0001, covering roughly 99% of repertoires, were analysed. The TCS score was defined as F50 (clonal expansion) divided by E x V (chaos), with BLOSUM62-based TCRdist calculated between CDR3 peptides within each V-J. Welch's t-statistics and random forest reduced just over 500 V-J features to 10 to 15, which were used in a naive Bayes classifier (R e1071). No statistical method was used to fix the sample size in advance, and group allocation was not hidden from the investigators. The paper reports TCR Vbeta CDR3 sequencing of some 140 peripheral blood samples: 43 ophthalmopathy, fewer than 80 hyperthyroidism and around 17 progressor patients.

The chain employs TRBV12-3 or TRBV12-4 and TRBJ1-2, with 7 middle bases fitting TRBD1. Sequencing used peripheral blood mononuclear cells (PBMCs), obtained at new diagnosis, from a patient treated with antithyroid drugs. This clonotype was sampled from a woman in her twenties or thirties with Graves disease. Donor details come from another sample of the same person, matched by shared clones. CDR3 loop: CASSRQGRGYGYTF. The nucleotide sequence is TGTGCCAGCAGCCGACAGGGAAGAGGCTATGGCTACACCTTC.